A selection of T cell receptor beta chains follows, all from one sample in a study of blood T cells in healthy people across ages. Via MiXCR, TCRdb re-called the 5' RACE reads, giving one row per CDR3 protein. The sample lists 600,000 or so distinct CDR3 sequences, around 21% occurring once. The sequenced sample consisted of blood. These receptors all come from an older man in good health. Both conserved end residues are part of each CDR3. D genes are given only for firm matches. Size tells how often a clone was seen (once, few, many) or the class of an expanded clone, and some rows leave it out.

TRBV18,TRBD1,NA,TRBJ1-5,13,TGTGCCAGCTCACCGGGACAGTTTCAGCCCCAGCATTTT,CASSPGQFQPQHF
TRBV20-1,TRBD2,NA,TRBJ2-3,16,TGCAGTGCTAGTCTAGGCGGTAGCGGGAACACAGATACGCAGTATTTT,CSASLGGSGNTDTQYF
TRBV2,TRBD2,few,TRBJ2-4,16,TGTGCCAGCAGCGGACTAGCGGGAGATGGCAAAAACATTCAGTACTTC,CASSGLAGDGKNIQYF
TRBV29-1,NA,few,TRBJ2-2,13,TGCAGCGTTGACAGGGGATACACCGGGGAGCTGTTTTTT,CSVDRGYTGELFF
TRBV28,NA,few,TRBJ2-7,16,TGTGCCAGCACCTCTCGGGCATCAAGAGGGGGTCTTGAGCAGTACTTC,CASTSRASRGGLEQYF
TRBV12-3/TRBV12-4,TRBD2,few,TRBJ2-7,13,TGTGCCAGCAGTTTATTAGGGACTAACGAGCAGTACTTC,CASSLLGTNEQYF
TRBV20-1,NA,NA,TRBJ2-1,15,TGCAGTGCTAGAGATAACAGAAAAGGGGCAATGGAGCAGTTCTTC,CSARDNRKGAMEQFF
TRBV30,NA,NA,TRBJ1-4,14,TGTGCCTGGAGTTTTGGCAGGGGAGGTGAAAAACTGTTTTTT,CAWSFGRGGEKLFF
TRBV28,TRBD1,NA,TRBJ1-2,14,TGTGCCAGCAGACCCGGGACAGGACCCTATGGCTACACCTTC,CASRPGTGPYGYTF
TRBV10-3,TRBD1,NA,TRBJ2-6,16,TGTGCCATCAGTGCTTCGACAGGGCTAGGGGCCAACGTCCTGACTTTC,CAISASTGLGANVLTF
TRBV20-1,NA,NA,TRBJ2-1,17,TGCAGTGCCCTCGAGGGGGGGCGAGTAAGGTCCTACAATGAGCAGTTCTTC,CSALEGGRVRSYNEQFF
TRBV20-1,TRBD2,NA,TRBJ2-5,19,TGCAGTGCTAGAGCCCGAGAGAGCGGGATCTTCTTAGCGGGAGAGACCCAGTACTTC,CSARARESGIFLAGETQYF
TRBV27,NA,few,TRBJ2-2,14,TGTGCCAGCAGTCGACTCCTAAAAACCGGGGAGCTGTTTTTT,CASSRLLKTGELFF